This TCR beta chain was profiled in a study of OX40 agonist ivuxolimab in advanced cancers. A note on the overall study: Ivuxolimab, which targeted the costimulatory receptor OX40 (CD134), was an agonistic, fully human IgG2 monoclonal antibody. Among the roughly 52 dose-escalation patients, about 19 had hepatocellular carcinoma, roughly 15 melanoma, 9 renal cell carcinoma and 9 head and neck cancer. A male proportion of around 81% and a mean age of approximately 61 years, ranging from 23 to 79, were recorded for the dose-escalation cohort. Partial responses occurred in three dose-escalation patients: two with cutaneous melanoma and one with hepatocellular carcinoma. The monotherapy dose-escalation portion (N ≈ 50 patients) of the phase I ivuxolimab trial is reported in the paper. Prior anti-PD-1, anti-PD-L1 or anti-CTLA-4 therapy was permitted, and 30% to 45% of dose-escalation patients had received checkpoint inhibitors. The purpose of peripheral TCRbeta sequencing was to test whether ivuxolimab changed TCR sequence diversity and led to clonal T-cell expansion. Intravenous ivuxolimab was administered to patients every 2 weeks at six dose levels: 0.01, 0.1, 0.3, 1.5, 3 and 10 mg/kg. The full study reports these points: After ivuxolimab, more expanded clones were found on average in CD8+ T cells than in CD4+ T cells. In the 0.1-3.0 mg/kg groups, partial responders were among the patients with the lowest normalized peripheral clonal expansion, particularly in CD8+ T cells. The antigen specificity of the peripheral T cells that underwent clonal expansion was not determined. Low levels of normalized T-cell clonal expansion were also seen in some patients who did not respond. At doses of 0.1 to 3.0 mg/kg, clonal expansion of both CD4+ and CD8+ blood T cells was observed from baseline to week 6.

Patients with autoimmune disease history or receiving systemic immunosuppression were excluded from the trial. Peripheral blood for TCR sequencing was drawn from every dose cohort at baseline, at cycle 4 day 1 and at cycle 7 day 1. Samples came from an open-label, multicenter, first-in-human phase I dose-escalation trial of ivuxolimab. Adults with locally advanced or metastatic head and neck squamous cell, hepatocellular, melanoma or renal cell carcinoma were enrolled in the trial. CD4+ and CD8+ T cells were sorted separately from peripheral blood before TCR sequencing. On this clone itself: Its antigen is unknown. No quality values exist for individual bases; no much larger clone is one base distant.

From the cysteine up to the phenylalanine, the CDR3 has a length of 17 residues. The kept DNA is CDR3 alone, 51 bases in frame from the first base. The germline V and J ends show losses of 4 bases and 3 bases respectively, and no gene match explains 12 bases of the junction. The germline V gene specifies SGHRS as CDR1 and YFSETQ as CDR2. To sequence the TCRbeta CDR3 region, genomic DNA was isolated from the sorted cells. The immunoSEQ Assay was used to sequence the TCRbeta CDR3 regions. This is the immuneACCESS table as TCRdb keeps it, with only in-frame sequences that have V and J called. A part of the clones is gone; compared with another copy, unresolved V genes explain less than half, and the rest is unexplained. Here the sample has tens of thousands of clones; about 90% occur a single time. The ten largest clones capture approximately 1.3% of the sample.

The TCR was taken from an adult with an advanced solid tumor such as melanoma, head and neck, liver or kidney cancer. The V and J genes are TRBV5-1 and TRBJ2-3, with 9 bases matching TRBD2. The input for sequencing was CD4+ or CD8+ T cells sorted from blood, taken in a trial of the OX40 agonist ivuxolimab. Here the CDR3 is given as CASSLGFSGGATDTQYF. In nucleotide form, the sequence is TGCGCCAGCAGCCTTGGGTTTAGCGGGGGAGCGACAGATACGCAGTATTTT.